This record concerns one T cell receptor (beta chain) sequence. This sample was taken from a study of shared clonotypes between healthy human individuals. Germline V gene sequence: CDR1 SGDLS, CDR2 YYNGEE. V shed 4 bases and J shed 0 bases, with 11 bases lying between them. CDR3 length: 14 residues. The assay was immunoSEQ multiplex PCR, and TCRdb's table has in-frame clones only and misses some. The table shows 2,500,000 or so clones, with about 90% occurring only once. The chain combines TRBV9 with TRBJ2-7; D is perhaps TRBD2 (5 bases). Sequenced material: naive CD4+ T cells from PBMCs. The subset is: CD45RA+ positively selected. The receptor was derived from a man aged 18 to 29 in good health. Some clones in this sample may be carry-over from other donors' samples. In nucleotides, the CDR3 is TGTGCCAGCAGCCCCACTAGTTTCTCCTACGAGCAGTACTTC. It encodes CASSPTSFSYEQYF.